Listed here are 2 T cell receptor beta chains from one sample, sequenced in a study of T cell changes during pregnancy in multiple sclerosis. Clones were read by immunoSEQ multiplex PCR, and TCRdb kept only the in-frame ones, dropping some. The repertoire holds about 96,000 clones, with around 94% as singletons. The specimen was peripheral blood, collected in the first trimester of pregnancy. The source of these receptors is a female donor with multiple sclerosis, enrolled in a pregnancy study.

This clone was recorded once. Here the CDR3 reads CASSSRLAGRSGEQFF. CDR3 sequence (DNA): TGTGCCAGCTCATCTCGACTAGCGGGACGCTCGGGTGAGCAGTTCTTC. The chain has TRBV18 and TRBJ2-1; 11 nucleotides match TRBD2. V was clipped by 5 bases and J by 9 bases; unmatched bases: 12. The CDR3 is 16 residues long. Germline V CDR1 and CDR2: KGHSH, LQKENI.

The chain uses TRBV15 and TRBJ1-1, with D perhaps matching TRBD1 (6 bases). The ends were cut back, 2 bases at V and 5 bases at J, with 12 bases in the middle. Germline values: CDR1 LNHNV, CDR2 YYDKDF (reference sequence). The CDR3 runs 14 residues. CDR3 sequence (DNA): TGTGCCACCAGCAGAACTACAGGGCGGACTGAAGCTTTCTTT. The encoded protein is CATSRTTGRTEAFF.